This TCR beta chain is drawn from a study of T cells in Graves' hyperthyroidism and ophthalmopathy. Study results and limitations: Blood also carried most thyroid clonotypes expanded above 0.001.

The count of this clonotype is one. Its cognate antigen is unknown. Template material for amplifying TCR beta CDR3 regions consisted of RNA transcripts. First-round RT-PCR targeting the TCR CDR3 was performed with the HTBI primer set. TCRdb itself ran the multiplex PCR reads through MiXCR, one entry per CDR3 protein. This table holds hundreds of thousands of distinct CDR3 sequences, around 13% found once. J gave up 2 bases and V 5 bases, and 7 bases lay outside the gene matches. Germline V CDR1 and CDR2: SEHNR, FQNEAQ (reference sequence). This CDR3 has 15 amino acids. J is TRBJ2-3 and V is TRBV7-9; 7 nucleotides align to TRBD1. The sequencing sample was made of blood. This clonotype was obtained from a woman under 30 with Graves' hyperthyroidism. The CDR3 bases are TGTGCCAGCAGCAAGACCGGGACAGACACAGATACGCAGTATTTT. Translation gives CASSKTGTDTDTQYF.